This T cell receptor (beta chain) was recovered during a study of T cell responses to AZD1222 COVID-19 vaccine. Study-level findings and limits: The CD4 TCRs associated with vaccination extended across spike and predominated at 160-218 and 743-854. Baseline serology detected seropositivity in only six AZD1222 recipients.

Details on this clone: The antigen remains undetermined.

Some clones are missing from TCRdb's copy, which holds only in-frame ones; the method was immunoSEQ multiplex PCR. The data contain around 99,000 clones, around 90% of them singletons. Per the germline V gene, CDR1 is SEHNR and CDR2 is FQNEAQ (reference sequence). Trimming shortened V by 2 bases and J by 2 bases, and 6 bases separated the two germline ends. The CDR3 loop spans 14 amino acids. This sample comprised peripheral blood, obtained on day 0 of AZD1222 vaccination. The sequence derives from an adult in good health. The chain links TRBV7-9 to TRBJ1-4, with TRBD1 as a possible D gene (5 bases). CDR3 DNA: TGTGCCAGCAGCTTACGGGGGACTAATGAAAAACTGTTTTTT. Translated: CASSLRGTNEKLFF.